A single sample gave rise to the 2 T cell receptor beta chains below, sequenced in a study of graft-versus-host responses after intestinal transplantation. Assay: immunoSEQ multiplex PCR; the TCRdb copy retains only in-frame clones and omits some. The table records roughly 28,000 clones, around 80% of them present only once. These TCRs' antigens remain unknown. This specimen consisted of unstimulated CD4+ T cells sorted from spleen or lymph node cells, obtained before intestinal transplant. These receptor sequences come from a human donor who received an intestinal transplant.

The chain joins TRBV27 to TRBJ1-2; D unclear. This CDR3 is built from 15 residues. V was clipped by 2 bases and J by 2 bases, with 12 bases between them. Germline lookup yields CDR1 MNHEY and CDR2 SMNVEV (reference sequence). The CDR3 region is CASSLGPPGNYGYTF. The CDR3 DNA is TGTGCCAGCAGTTTAGGGCCCCCGGGGAACTATGGCTACACCTTC.

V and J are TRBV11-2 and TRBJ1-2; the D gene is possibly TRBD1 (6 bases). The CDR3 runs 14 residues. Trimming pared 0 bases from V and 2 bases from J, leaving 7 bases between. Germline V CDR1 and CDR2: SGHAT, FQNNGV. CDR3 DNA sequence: TGTGCCAGCAGCTTAGAAACAGGGAACTATGGCTACACCTTC. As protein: CASSLETGNYGYTF.